The 2 T cell receptor beta chains below were found in one sample sequenced in a study of cytomegalovirus exposure and HLA in healthy donors. With 60 Vbeta and 13 Jbeta primers, the PCR was carried out. Some clones are missing from TCRdb's copy, which holds only in-frame ones; the method was immunoSEQ multiplex PCR. This table holds about 150,000 clones, about 76% found once. Sequences were obtained from PBMCs. The receptor source for this set is a human donor in good health.

This clone was seen just once. The rearrangement links TRBV4-1 to TRBJ1-6; D not resolved. The CDR3 has 13 amino acids. The V end was cut by 1 base, the J end by 9 bases, with 7 bases between. The germline V gene has CDR1 MGHRA and CDR2 YSYEKL. The CDR3 DNA reads TGCGCCAGCAGCCAAGGATACAGTTCACCCCTCCACTTT. Translation: CASSQGYSSPLHF.

This clone was seen a few times. This chain connects TRBV7-9 to TRBJ2-5; possible D gene TRBD2, 5 bases. Germline lookup yields CDR1 SEHNR and CDR2 FQNEAQ (reference sequence). The CDR3 runs 11 residues. The V and J ends lost 8 bases and 4 bases respectively, with 8 bases between them. This CDR3 reads CASHAGETQYF. Here the CDR3 DNA reads TGTGCCAGCCACGCGGGAGAGACCCAGTACTTC.